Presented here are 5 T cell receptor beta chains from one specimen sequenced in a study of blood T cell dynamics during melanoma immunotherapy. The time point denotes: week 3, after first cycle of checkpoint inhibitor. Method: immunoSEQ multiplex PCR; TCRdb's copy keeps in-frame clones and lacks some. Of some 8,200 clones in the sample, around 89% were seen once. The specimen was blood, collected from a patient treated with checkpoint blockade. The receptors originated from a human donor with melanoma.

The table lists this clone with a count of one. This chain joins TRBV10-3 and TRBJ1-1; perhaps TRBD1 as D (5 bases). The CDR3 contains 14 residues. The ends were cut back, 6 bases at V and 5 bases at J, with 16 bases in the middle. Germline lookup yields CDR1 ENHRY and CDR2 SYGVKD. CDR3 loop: CAIRPVGLRTEAFF. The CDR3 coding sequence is TGTGCCATCAGACCCGTGGGGCTACGGACTGAAGCTTTCTTT.

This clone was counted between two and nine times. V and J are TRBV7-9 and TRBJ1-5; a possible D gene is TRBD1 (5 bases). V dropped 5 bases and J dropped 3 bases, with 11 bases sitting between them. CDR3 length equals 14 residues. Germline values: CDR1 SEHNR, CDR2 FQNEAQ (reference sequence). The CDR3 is CASSQTGDNQPQHF. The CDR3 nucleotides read TGTGCCAGCAGCCAGACGGGGGACAATCAGCCCCAGCATTTT. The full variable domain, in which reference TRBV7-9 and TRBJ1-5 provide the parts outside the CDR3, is DTGVSQNPRHKITKRGQNVTFRCDPISEHNRLYWYRQTLGQGPEFLTYFQNEAQLEKSRLLSDRFSAERPKGSFSTLEIQRTEQGDSAMYLCASSQTGDNQPQHFGDGTRLSIL.

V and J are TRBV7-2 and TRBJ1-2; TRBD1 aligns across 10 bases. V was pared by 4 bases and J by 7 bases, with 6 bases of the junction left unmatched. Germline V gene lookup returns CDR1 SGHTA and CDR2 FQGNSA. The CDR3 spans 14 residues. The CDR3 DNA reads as TGTGCCAGCAGCTCGGCGGGACAGGGGCTTGGCTACACCTTC. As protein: CASSSAGQGLGYTF.

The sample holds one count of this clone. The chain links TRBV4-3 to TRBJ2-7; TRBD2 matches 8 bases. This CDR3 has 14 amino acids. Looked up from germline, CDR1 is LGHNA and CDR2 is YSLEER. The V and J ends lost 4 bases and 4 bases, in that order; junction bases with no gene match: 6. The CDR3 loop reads CASSPQRGLYEQYF. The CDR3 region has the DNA TGCGCCAGCAGCCCCCAGCGGGGGTTATACGAGCAGTACTTC.

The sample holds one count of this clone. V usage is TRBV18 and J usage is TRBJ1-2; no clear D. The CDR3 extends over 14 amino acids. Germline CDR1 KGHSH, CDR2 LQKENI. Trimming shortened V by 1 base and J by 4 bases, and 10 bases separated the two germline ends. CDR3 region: CASSPRGDPYGYTF. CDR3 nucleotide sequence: TGTGCCAGCTCACCACGGGGTGACCCCTATGGCTACACCTTC.